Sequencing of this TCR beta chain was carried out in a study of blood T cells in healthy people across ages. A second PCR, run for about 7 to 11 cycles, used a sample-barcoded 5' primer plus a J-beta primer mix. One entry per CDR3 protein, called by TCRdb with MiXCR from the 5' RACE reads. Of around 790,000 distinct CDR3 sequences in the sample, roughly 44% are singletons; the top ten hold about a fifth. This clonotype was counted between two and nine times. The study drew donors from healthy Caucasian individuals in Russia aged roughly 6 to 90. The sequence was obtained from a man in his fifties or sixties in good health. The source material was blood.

The CDR3 DNA reads TGTGCCAGCAGCTCCCCCAGATACGAGCAGTACTTC. It yields the protein CASSSPRYEQYF. The J gene is TRBJ2-7, the V gene TRBV7-9; D remains unclear. CDR3 length equals 12 residues. Germline assignment: CDR1 SEHNR and CDR2 FQNEAQ (reference sequence). Trimming stripped 4 bases from V and 4 bases from J, with 8 bases between.